A single sample gave rise to the 23 T cell receptor beta chains below, sequenced in a study of blood T cell repertoires in COVID-19. Profiling relied on immunoSEQ multiplex PCR, and the TCRdb table lists in-frame clones only, not all of them. Found here are roughly 48,000 clones, 80% to 90% of them singletons; the top ten hold around 7%. The source material was peripheral blood. These receptors all come from a man aged 35-49 years with acute or convalescent COVID-19.

J is TRBJ2-3 and V is TRBV28; weak D call: TRBD1 (7 bases). Germline values: CDR1 MDHEN, CDR2 SYDVKM. This CDR3 region has 16 residues. V shed 3 bases and J shed 1 base, with 14 bases lying between them. CDR3 nucleotides: TGTGCCAGCAGTTTGCGGCAGGGGGGACGCACAGATACGCAGTATTTT. Protein: CASSLRQGGRTDTQYF.

This clone was detected only once. The chain carries TRBV5-5 and TRBJ1-4; unclear D gene. Between the trimmed V and J ends, which lost 3 bases and 3 bases, there was a span of 6 bases. CDR3 size: 13 residues. Germline V lookup: CDR1 SGHKS, CDR2 YYEKEE (reference sequence). The DNA of the CDR3 is TGTGCCAGCAGCTCGGTACCTAATGAAAAACTGTTTTTT. Its protein is CASSSVPNEKLFF.

This clone was seen once. V usage is TRBV19 and J usage is TRBJ1-2; unclear D gene. Germline values: CDR1 LNHDA, CDR2 SQIVND (reference sequence). The length of the CDR3 is 14 residues. Trimming shortened V by 4 bases and J by 2 bases, and 11 bases separated the two germline ends. The CDR3 protein is CASSRSGFNYGYTF. The CDR3 nucleotides read TGTGCCAGTAGTAGGTCAGGTTTCAACTATGGCTACACCTTC.

The chain recombines TRBV7-9 with TRBJ1-4; D possibly corresponds to TRBD1 (6 bases). The CDR3 has 15 amino acids. Trimming left V 2 bases short and J 8 bases short, with 15 bases between. Germline-derived CDR1 and CDR2 are SEHNR and FQNEAQ (reference sequence). In nucleotides, the CDR3 is TGTGCCAGCAGCTTACCCCGAGGGGGTGGGGAAAAACTGTTTTTT. This encodes CASSLPRGGGEKLFF.

J is TRBJ1-5 and V is TRBV10-1; the D gene is possibly TRBD1 (6 bases). V shed 7 bases and J shed 5 bases, with 18 bases lying between them. This CDR3 has 15 amino acids. In germline, CDR1 is WNHNN, CDR2 SYGVQD (reference sequence). CDR3 DNA: TGCGCCAGCACTTCCTGCGGGAGGGGGGATCAGCCCCAGCATTTT. It translates to CASTSCGRGDQPQHF.

The chain is built from TRBV10-3 and TRBJ2-7; the D gene is possibly TRBD1 (5 bases). With 6 bases removed from V and 3 bases from J, the gap between germline ends came to 21 bases. The CDR3 is 16 amino acids. Germline V gene data show CDR1 as ENHRY and CDR2 as SYGVKD. The CDR3 nucleotides are TGTGCCATCAGCCCACTTGCTCTAACAGGTGTCTACGAGCAGTACTTC. Protein sequence: CAISPLALTGVYEQYF.

This clone turned up a few times. This sequence joins TRBV19 and TRBJ1-5; D is uncertain. This CDR3 contains 17 residues. Germline V lookup: CDR1 LNHDA, CDR2 SQIVND (reference sequence). V was clipped by 0 bases and J by 0 bases, with 12 bases between them. CDR3 DNA sequence: TGTGCCAGTAGTATAGATTTGCAGTTTCATAGCAATCAGCCCCAGCATTTT. Amino acids: CASSIDLQFHSNQPQHF.

The chain is built from TRBV27 and TRBJ1-2, with 8 bases lining up with TRBD1. The V gene's germline CDR1 is MNHEY and CDR2 SMNVEV (reference sequence). This CDR3 spans 13 amino acids. Trimming cost V 2 bases and J 8 bases; bases outside gene matches: 4. This CDR3 is CASSLTGGLGYTF. The DNA of the CDR3 is TGTGCCAGCAGTTTAACAGGGGGTCTGGGCTACACCTTC.

The gene calls are TRBV11-2 and TRBJ2-7, with a tentative D call TRBD1 (6 bases). The germline V gene encodes CDR1 SGHAT and CDR2 FQNNGV. Trimming shortened V by 4 bases and J by 4 bases, and 8 bases separated the two germline ends. This CDR3 is 12 amino acids long. The CDR3 DNA follows: TGTGCCAGCAGCTCCACAGGGTACGAGCAGTACTTC. Translated: CASSSTGYEQYF.

The chain combines TRBV29-1 with TRBJ2-5; 7 bases are a match to TRBD2. Losses at the gene ends were 0 bases for V and 3 bases for J; bases not matched to a gene: 13. In germline, CDR1 is SQVTM, CDR2 ANQGSEA. The CDR3 length is 17 residues. The CDR3: CSVEEGVFGTKKETQYF. Here the CDR3 DNA reads TGCAGCGTTGAAGAGGGGGTCTTCGGGACTAAAAAAGAGACCCAGTACTTC.

The V call is TRBV10-3, the J call TRBJ1-4; TRBD1 is a possible D gene (6 bases). V gave up 0 bases and J gave up 5 bases, with 13 bases separating them. CDR1 and CDR2 from the germline V gene are ENHRY and SYGVKD. The CDR3 is 16 residues long. The CDR3, as DNA: TGTGCCATCAGTGAGTCGGGCGGGGGCCTAAATGAAAAACTGTTTTTT. This encodes CAISESGGGLNEKLFF.

This chain connects TRBV19 to TRBJ2-7, with D unclear. Germline V gene sequence: CDR1 LNHDA, CDR2 SQIVND (reference sequence). The germline V and J ends were trimmed by 1 base and 7 bases, with 14 bases remaining between them. This CDR3 comprises 14 residues. Here the CDR3 reads CASSIVSAPVEQYF. In DNA, the CDR3 is TGTGCCAGTAGTATAGTGAGCGCCCCGGTGGAGCAGTACTTC. Combining the CDR3 with reference TRBV19 and TRBJ2-7 gives the whole variable domain DGGITQSPKYLFRKEGQNVTLSCEQNLNHDAMYWYRQDPGQGLRLIYYSQIVNDFQKGDIAEGYSVSREKKESFPLTVTSAQKNPTAFYLCASSIVSAPVEQYFGPGTRLTVT.

This sequence joins TRBV27 and TRBJ2-3; tentative D call: TRBD2 (6 bases). CDR3 length: 15 amino acids. The germline V gene has CDR1 MNHEY and CDR2 SMNVEV (reference sequence). Trimming took off 5 bases at V and 3 bases at J, with 15 bases between the two ends. The CDR3 region has the DNA TGTGCCAGCAGTGCCCGACTAGGATATACAGATACGCAGTATTTT. This translates into CASSARLGYTDTQYF.

In its sample, this clone was seen once. The gene calls are TRBV5-1 and TRBJ2-5; maybe TRBD1 (5 bases). V dropped 3 bases and J dropped 5 bases, with 8 bases sitting between them. Germline assignment: CDR1 SGHRS and CDR2 YFSETQ. CDR3 size: 12 residues. In nucleotides, the CDR3 is TGCGCCAGCAGCTCAGGGTCGGAGACCCAGTACTTC. This gives the protein CASSSGSETQYF.

V is TRBV4-2 and J is TRBJ2-3, with D tentatively TRBD2 (6 bases). Looked up from germline, CDR1 is LGHNA and CDR2 is YNFKEQ. V lost 4 bases, J lost 4 bases, and 15 bases lay in between. The CDR3 extends over 15 amino acids. The CDR3 sequence is CASSRSVGLADTQYF. CDR3 coding DNA: TGTGCCAGCAGCCGATCTGTGGGACTGGCAGATACGCAGTATTTT.

The rearrangement uses TRBV5-1 and TRBJ1-4; D is undetermined. The CDR3 runs 13 residues. Germline V gene sequence: CDR1 SGHRS, CDR2 YFSETQ. Deletions cut 0 bases from V and 5 bases from J, with 5 bases between. The DNA of the CDR3 is TGCGCCAGCAGCTTGGAGAGAAATGAAAAACTGTTTTTT. This gives the protein CASSLERNEKLFF.

In nucleotides, the CDR3 is TGTGCTAGTGGTTTGACCGTAGGACACCCCACAGATACGCAGTATTTT. This gives the protein CASGLTVGHPTDTQYF. V and J are TRBV12-5 and TRBJ2-3; TRBD1 is a possible D gene (5 bases). V gave up 2 bases and J gave up 2 bases, with 14 bases separating them. CDR1 LGHNT and CDR2 FRNRAP come from the germline V gene. The CDR3 length is 16 residues.

The V call is TRBV28, the J call TRBJ1-4, with TRBD1 as a possible D gene (5 bases). V was shortened by 6 bases and J by 9 bases, with 14 bases between the two germline ends. Looked up from germline, CDR1 is MDHEN and CDR2 is SYDVKM. The CDR3 length is 13 residues. The chain's CDR3 is CASSFSDRQKLFF. DNA of the CDR3: TGTGCCAGCAGCTTCTCCGACAGACAAAAACTGTTTTTT.

The chain recombines TRBV2 with TRBJ1-5; tentatively, D is TRBD1 (5 bases). Trimming took 7 bases from V and 2 from J, leaving 12 bases between them. The CDR3 is made up of 14 amino acids. CDR1 and CDR2 from the germline V gene are SNHLY and FYNNEI. DNA of the CDR3: TGTGCCAGCAATCTACAGGACCGCAATCAGCCCCAGCATTTT. Translating it yields CASNLQDRNQPQHF. The complete variable domain, with remaining parts taken from reference TRBV2 and TRBJ1-5, reads EPEVTQTPSHQVTQMGQEVILRCVPISNHLYFYWYRQILGQKVEFLVSFYNNEISEKSEIFDDQFSVERPDGSNFTLKIRSTKLEDSAMYFCASNLQDRNQPQHFGDGTRLSIL.

This rearrangement joins TRBV1 to TRBJ2-7; TRBD2 reflects the table's D call only, with no check against the DNA. TRBV1 constitutes a pseudogene. The CDR3 runs to 15 residues. The CDR3 coding sequence is TGCACCAGCAGCACTTTCCTTTGTTGCTCCTACGAGCAGTACTTC. It codes for CTSSTFLCCSYEQYF.

The CDR3 DNA is TGCGCCAGCAGCCATGCATCGGGGGAAAGGAGCACAGATACGCAGTATTTT. Protein: CASSHASGERSTDTQYF. The rearrangement links TRBV4-3 to TRBJ2-3; maybe TRBD2 (6 bases). This CDR3 is 17 amino acids long. Germline CDR1 reads LGHNA; CDR2 reads YSLEER. The V end lost 3 bases, the J end lost 0 bases, and 16 bases lay between the germline ends.

This clone has just a few counts. The V gene is TRBV7-9, the J gene TRBJ1-5; the D gene is possibly TRBD1 (5 bases). V was trimmed by 5 bases and J by 5 bases, leaving 16 bases between them. This CDR3 contains 15 residues. Per the germline V gene, CDR1 is SEHNR and CDR2 is FQNEAQ (reference sequence). CDR3 sequence reads: CASSPSGGKDQPQHF. The CDR3 bases are TGTGCCAGCAGCCCGTCGGGGGGGAAGGATCAGCCCCAGCATTTT. The full variable domain, its missing parts supplied by reference TRBV7-9 and TRBJ1-5, is DTGVSQNPRHKITKRGQNVTFRCDPISEHNRLYWYRQTLGQGPEFLTYFQNEAQLEKSRLLSDRFSAERPKGSFSTLEIQRTEQGDSAMYLCASSPSGGKDQPQHFGDGTRLSIL.

This clone showed up just once. The chain couples TRBV12-3 or TRBV12-4 to TRBJ1-5; D may be TRBD1 (5 bases). Trimming took 6 bases from V and 9 from J, leaving 15 bases between them. This CDR3 contains 13 residues. As DNA, the CDR3 is TGTGCCAGCAGCCCAGACAGCTTTTTGCCCCAGCATTTT. Amino acid sequence: CASSPDSFLPQHF.